Listed below are T cell receptor beta chains from one sample, sequenced in a study of brain T cells in children with intractable seizures. Some clones are missing from TCRdb's copy, which holds only in-frame ones; the method was immunoSEQ multiplex PCR. Of 100,000 to 120,000 clones in the sample, under 95% are singletons; the top ten hold about 3.8%. The sequencing here drew on peripheral blood, taken at surgery. The receptor set was obtained from a boy in the first two years of life with hemimegalencephaly and intractable seizures. Each CDR3 is given with its conserved first and last residue. A D gene is named only where the DNA matches it firmly. Some rows have no size entry. The others give once, few or many, or a class for an expanded clone.

CDR3 protein: CASSLMAGVKDEQFF
CDR3 DNA: TGTGCCAGCAGCTTAATGGCGGGAGTTAAGGATGAGCAGTTCTTC
clone size: .
V gene: TRBV11-3
J gene: TRBJ2-1
D gene: TRBD2
CDR3 length: 15

CDR3 protein: CASSLGSGGELYTF
CDR3 DNA: TGCGCCAGCAGCTTGGGGTCTGGAGGAGAGTTATACACCTTC
clone size: .
V gene: TRBV5-1
J gene: TRBJ1-2
D gene: .
CDR3 length: 14

CDR3 protein: CASSQRGLAGYGEQFF
CDR3 DNA: TGTGCCAGCAGCCAAAGGGGACTAGCGGGATACGGTGAGCAGTTCTTC
clone size: .
V gene: TRBV7-3
J gene: TRBJ2-1
D gene: TRBD2
CDR3 length: 16

CDR3 protein: CAISDPGTGNLYNEQFF
CDR3 DNA: TGTGCCATCAGTGACCCGGGGACAGGAAACCTCTACAATGAGCAGTTCTTC
clone size: .
V gene: TRBV10-3
J gene: TRBJ2-1
D gene: TRBD1
CDR3 length: 17

CDR3 protein: CAISELGTGNTGELFF
CDR3 DNA: TGTGCCATCAGTGAGCTCGGGACAGGGAACACCGGGGAGCTGTTTTTT
clone size: .
V gene: TRBV10-3
J gene: TRBJ2-2
D gene: TRBD1
CDR3 length: 16

CDR3 protein: CASSLGGEQYF
CDR3 DNA: TGTGCCAGCAGTTTAGGTGGCGAGCAGTACTTC
clone size: .
V gene: TRBV27
J gene: TRBJ2-7
D gene: .
CDR3 length: 11

CDR3 protein: CASRVISSNQPQHF
CDR3 DNA: TGTGCCAGCAGGGTGATAAGCAGCAATCAGCCCCAGCATTTT
clone size: .
V gene: TRBV28
J gene: TRBJ1-5
D gene: .
CDR3 length: 14

CDR3 protein: CASSYLSGQLSYEQYF
CDR3 DNA: TGTGCCAGCAGTTACCTAAGCGGACAGCTCTCCTACGAGCAGTACTTC
clone size: .
V gene: TRBV6-2/TRBV6-3
J gene: TRBJ2-7
D gene: .
CDR3 length: 16

CDR3 protein: CASSQGAGPQHF
CDR3 DNA: TGTGCCAGCAGCCAAGGGGCGGGGCCCCAGCATTTT
clone size: .
V gene: TRBV3-1/TRBV3-2
J gene: TRBJ1-5
D gene: .
CDR3 length: 12

CDR3 protein: CASSRHPQSTNEKLFF
CDR3 DNA: TGTGCCAGCAGCCGCCACCCACAGTCAACTAATGAAAAACTGTTTTTT
clone size: .
V gene: TRBV7-2
J gene: TRBJ1-4
D gene: .
CDR3 length: 16

CDR3 protein: CASSLFPGQGFTGELFF
CDR3 DNA: TGTGCCAGCAGCTTATTCCCGGGACAGGGGTTCACCGGGGAGCTGTTTTTT
clone size: .
V gene: TRBV13
J gene: TRBJ2-2
D gene: TRBD1
CDR3 length: 17

CDR3 protein: CASSRGAYNEQFF
CDR3 DNA: TGTGCCAGCAGTAGGGGGGCCTACAATGAGCAGTTCTTC
clone size: .
V gene: TRBV7-3
J gene: TRBJ2-1
D gene: .
CDR3 length: 13

CDR3 protein: CASSFMAGGSGELFF
CDR3 DNA: TGTGCCAGCAGCTTTATGGCGGGAGGTTCCGGGGAGCTGTTTTTT
clone size: .
V gene: TRBV11-3
J gene: TRBJ2-2
D gene: TRBD2
CDR3 length: 15

CDR3 protein: CASSTRDRINNSPLHF
CDR3 DNA: TGTGCCAGTAGTACCCGGGACAGGATTAATAATTCACCCCTCCACTTT
clone size: .
V gene: TRBV19
J gene: TRBJ1-6
D gene: TRBD1
CDR3 length: 16

CDR3 protein: CASSFSYEQYF
CDR3 DNA: TGTGCCAGCAGTTTCTCCTACGAGCAGTACTTC
clone size: .
V gene: TRBV27
J gene: TRBJ2-7
D gene: .
CDR3 length: 11

CDR3 protein: CASSLVEPYGYTF
CDR3 DNA: TGTGCCAGCAGCTTGGTCGAGCCCTATGGCTACACCTTC
clone size: .
V gene: TRBV5-6
J gene: TRBJ1-2
D gene: .
CDR3 length: 13

CDR3 protein: CASNQGVGETQYF
CDR3 DNA: TGTGCCAGCAATCAGGGTGTGGGGGAGACCCAGTACTTC
clone size: .
V gene: TRBV9
J gene: TRBJ2-5
D gene: .
CDR3 length: 13

CDR3 protein: CASSFQGAAMETQYF
CDR3 DNA: TGTGCCAGCAGCTTCCAGGGGGCGGCTATGGAGACCCAGTACTTC
clone size: .
V gene: TRBV5-6
J gene: TRBJ2-5
D gene: TRBD1
CDR3 length: 15

CDR3 protein: CASSPDRARTDTQYF
CDR3 DNA: TGTGCCAGCTCACCCGACAGGGCCCGCACAGATACGCAGTATTTT
clone size: .
V gene: TRBV18
J gene: TRBJ2-3
D gene: TRBD1
CDR3 length: 15

CDR3 protein: CASSPSDRPSGDEQFF
CDR3 DNA: TGTGCCAGCAGCCCATCAGACAGACCCTCTGGCGATGAGCAGTTCTTC
clone size: .
V gene: TRBV7-9
J gene: TRBJ2-1
D gene: .
CDR3 length: 16

CDR3 protein: CASSSTGSLIYNEQFF
CDR3 DNA: TGTGCCAGCAGTTCTACCGGGTCCCTAATCTACAATGAGCAGTTCTTC
clone size: once
V gene: TRBV6-5
J gene: TRBJ2-1
D gene: .
CDR3 length: 16

CDR3 protein: CASRQTGRNEQFF
CDR3 DNA: TGTGCCAGCAGGCAGACAGGTCGCAATGAGCAGTTCTTC
clone size: .
V gene: TRBV28
J gene: TRBJ2-1
D gene: .
CDR3 length: 13

CDR3 protein: CASSPLSGRGETQYF
CDR3 DNA: TGTGCCAGCAGCCCCCTTAGCGGGAGGGGGGAGACCCAGTACTTC
clone size: .
V gene: TRBV7-7
J gene: TRBJ2-5
D gene: TRBD2
CDR3 length: 15

CDR3 protein: CASSQDLYEQYF
CDR3 DNA: TGTGCCAGCAGCCAAGATCTGTACGAGCAGTACTTC
clone size: .
V gene: TRBV3-1/TRBV3-2
J gene: TRBJ2-7
D gene: .
CDR3 length: 12

CDR3 protein: CASSLAGQYNEQFF
CDR3 DNA: TGTGCCAGCAGCTTAGCCGGTCAATACAATGAGCAGTTCTTC
clone size: .
V gene: TRBV7-3
J gene: TRBJ2-1
D gene: .
CDR3 length: 14

CDR3 protein: CASSLAGSGSSYNEQFF
CDR3 DNA: TGTGCCAGCAGCTTGGCCGGGAGCGGGAGCTCCTACAATGAGCAGTTCTTC
clone size: .
V gene: TRBV5-6
J gene: TRBJ2-1
D gene: TRBD2
CDR3 length: 17

CDR3 protein: CASSYSSLRNEQFF
CDR3 DNA: TGTGCCAGCAGTTACTCGTCACTCAGGAATGAGCAGTTCTTC
clone size: .
V gene: TRBV6-5
J gene: TRBJ2-1
D gene: .
CDR3 length: 14

CDR3 protein: CASSDRNEQFF
CDR3 DNA: TGTGCCAGCTCCGATCGGAATGAGCAGTTCTTC
clone size: once
V gene: TRBV2
J gene: TRBJ2-1
D gene: .
CDR3 length: 11

CDR3 protein: CASLGGREQFF
CDR3 DNA: TGTGCCAGCTTGGGCGGCCGGGAGCAGTTCTTC
clone size: .
V gene: TRBV7-2
J gene: TRBJ2-1
D gene: .
CDR3 length: 11

CDR3 protein: CASSIEAGHNSPLHF
CDR3 DNA: TGTGCCAGTAGTATAGAGGCAGGGCATAATTCACCCCTCCACTTT
clone size: few
V gene: TRBV19
J gene: TRBJ1-6
D gene: .
CDR3 length: 15

CDR3 protein: CASSSSGTYEQYF
CDR3 DNA: TGCGCCAGCTCTTCTAGCGGGACCTACGAGCAGTACTTC
clone size: .
V gene: TRBV10-1
J gene: TRBJ2-7
D gene: TRBD2
CDR3 length: 13

CDR3 protein: CASSLGGHGLSSYNEQFF
CDR3 DNA: TGTGCCAGCAGCCTCGGAGGGCACGGGCTGAGCTCCTACAATGAGCAGTTCTTC
clone size: .
V gene: TRBV27
J gene: TRBJ2-1
D gene: .
CDR3 length: 18

CDR3 protein: CASSLLPIRYTDTQYF
CDR3 DNA: TGTGCCAGCAGCTTACTGCCTATACGTTACACAGATACGCAGTATTTT
clone size: .
V gene: TRBV7-6
J gene: TRBJ2-3
D gene: .
CDR3 length: 16

CDR3 protein: CASSSLAEWAKNIQYF
CDR3 DNA: TGTGCCAGCAGTTCCCTAGCGGAGTGGGCCAAAAACATTCAGTACTTC
clone size: .
V gene: TRBV6-5
J gene: TRBJ2-4
D gene: TRBD2
CDR3 length: 16

CDR3 protein: CASSLGSRTGAYEQYF
CDR3 DNA: TGTGCCAGCAGTTTGGGGAGCAGGACAGGGGCCTACGAGCAGTACTTC
clone size: once
V gene: TRBV28
J gene: TRBJ2-7
D gene: TRBD1
CDR3 length: 16

CDR3 protein: CASSPSDGLNNSPLHF
CDR3 DNA: TGTGCCAGCAGTCCCTCGGACGGCCTCAATAATTCACCCCTCCACTTT
clone size: .
V gene: TRBV28
J gene: TRBJ1-6
D gene: .
CDR3 length: 16

CDR3 protein: CASSPQQLGREKLFF
CDR3 DNA: TGTGCCAGCAGCCCCCAACAGTTGGGGCGGGAAAAACTGTTTTTT
clone size: .
V gene: TRBV4-2
J gene: TRBJ1-4
D gene: .
CDR3 length: 15

CDR3 protein: CASSLGRREPYEQYF
CDR3 DNA: TGTGCCAGCAGCCTCGGTAGGCGGGAGCCATACGAGCAGTACTTC
clone size: once
V gene: TRBV3-1/TRBV3-2
J gene: TRBJ2-7
D gene: TRBD2
CDR3 length: 15

CDR3 protein: CASSQEVGLAGANEQFF
CDR3 DNA: TGTGCCAGCAGCCAAGAGGTTGGGCTAGCGGGAGCTAATGAGCAGTTCTTC
clone size: .
V gene: TRBV3-1/TRBV3-2
J gene: TRBJ2-1
D gene: TRBD2
CDR3 length: 17

CDR3 protein: CASSQDLGTEAFF
CDR3 DNA: TGCGCCAGCAGCCAAGATCTGGGAACTGAAGCTTTCTTT
clone size: once
V gene: TRBV4-1
J gene: TRBJ1-1
D gene: .
CDR3 length: 13